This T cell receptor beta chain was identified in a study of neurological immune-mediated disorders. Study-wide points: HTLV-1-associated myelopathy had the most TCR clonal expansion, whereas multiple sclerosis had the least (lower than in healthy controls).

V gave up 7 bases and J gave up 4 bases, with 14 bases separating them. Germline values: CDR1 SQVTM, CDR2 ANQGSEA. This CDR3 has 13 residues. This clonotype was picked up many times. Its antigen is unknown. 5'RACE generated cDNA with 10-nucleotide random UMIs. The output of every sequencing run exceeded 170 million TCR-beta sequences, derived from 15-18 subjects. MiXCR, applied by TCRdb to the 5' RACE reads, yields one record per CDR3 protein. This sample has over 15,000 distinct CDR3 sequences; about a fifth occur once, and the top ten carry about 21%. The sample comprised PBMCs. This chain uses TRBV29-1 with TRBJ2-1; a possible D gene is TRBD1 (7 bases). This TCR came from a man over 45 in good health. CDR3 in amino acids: CSAQGGPYNEQFF. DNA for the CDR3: TGCAGCGCTCAGGGGGGTCCTTACAATGAGCAGTTCTTC.